This T cell receptor (beta chain) was obtained from a study of cytomegalovirus exposure and HLA in healthy donors. Study-wide results and caveats: Overall, approximately 150 TCR beta chains were annotated as cytomegalovirus-associated. Another analysis was done later, and it associated around 16,000 TCR beta sequences with HLA alleles at 0.05 false discovery rate.

Concerning this clone itself: Antigen specificity is unknown.

Germline lookup yields CDR1 KGHSH and CDR2 LQKENI. The length of the CDR3 is 16 residues. Trimming at V came to 3 bases and at J to 4 bases, leaving 11 bases not matched to a gene. Primers: 60 Vbeta forward and 13 Jbeta reverse. The data were produced by immunoSEQ multiplex PCR, yet TCRdb's version contains in-frame clones alone and is incomplete. The sample has about 170,000 clones; 65% to 85% are singletons. The clonotype was recovered from a woman aged 50 to 65 in good health and CMV-seropositive. V is TRBV18 and J is TRBJ1-2; TRBD1 agrees at 7 bases. The sequenced sample was PBMCs. The CDR3 protein is CASSPTGTPLGYGYTF. The CDR3 nucleotides are TGTGCCAGCTCACCGACAGGGACCCCCTTGGGCTATGGCTACACCTTC.